This T cell receptor (beta chain) was sequenced in a study of blood T cell repertoires in COVID-19. Study overall: Specimens from acute and convalescent COVID-19 originated in the United States, Italy and Spain. T cells, B-cell-depleted T cells, or PBMCs provided the cDNA or gDNA that served as material.

V gave up 6 bases and J gave up 4 bases, with 16 bases separating them. The CDR3 runs 14 residues. Germline assignment: CDR1 MGHDK and CDR2 SYGVNS. Per the authors' pipeline: Scientists estimated how many nucleated cells there were by amplifying reference gene primers. Generated by immunoSEQ multiplex PCR, the TCRdb table keeps only in-frame clones and is missing some. The D gene and trimming were derived from the DNA, and the V and J assignments and clone size from that table. The sample has about 270,000 clones, about 83% seen once; the top ten hold 4.5% to 7%. This receptor was identified in a man older than 75 with acute or convalescent COVID-19. The chain couples TRBV25-1 to TRBJ2-7; a possible D gene is TRBD2 (5 bases). Material: peripheral blood. The CDR3 region is CASRTPGLEYEQYF. CDR3 in DNA: TGTGCCAGCAGGACCCCCGGACTCGAATACGAGCAGTACTTC.